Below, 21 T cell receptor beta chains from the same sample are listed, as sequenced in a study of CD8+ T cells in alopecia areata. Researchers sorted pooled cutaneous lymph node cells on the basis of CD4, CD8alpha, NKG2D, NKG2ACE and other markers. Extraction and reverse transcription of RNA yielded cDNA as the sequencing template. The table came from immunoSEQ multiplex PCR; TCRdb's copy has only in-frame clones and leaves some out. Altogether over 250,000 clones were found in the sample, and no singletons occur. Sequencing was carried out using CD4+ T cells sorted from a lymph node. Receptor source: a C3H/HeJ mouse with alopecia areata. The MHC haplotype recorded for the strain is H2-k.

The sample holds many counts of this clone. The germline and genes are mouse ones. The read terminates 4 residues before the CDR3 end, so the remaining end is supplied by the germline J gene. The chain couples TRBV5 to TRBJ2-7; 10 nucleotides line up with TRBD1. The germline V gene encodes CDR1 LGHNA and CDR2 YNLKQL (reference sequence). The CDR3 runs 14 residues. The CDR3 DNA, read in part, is TGTGCCAGCAGCCAAGAGGGGACAGGGGAT. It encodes CASSQEGTGD. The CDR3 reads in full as CASSQEGTGDEQYF.

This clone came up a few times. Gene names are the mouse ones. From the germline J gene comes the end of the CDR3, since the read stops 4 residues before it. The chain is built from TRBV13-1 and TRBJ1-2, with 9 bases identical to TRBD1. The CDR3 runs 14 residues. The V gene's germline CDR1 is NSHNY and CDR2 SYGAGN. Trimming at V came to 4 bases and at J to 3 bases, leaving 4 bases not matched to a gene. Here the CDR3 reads CASSKQGADSDYTF. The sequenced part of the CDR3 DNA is TGTGCCAGCAGTAAACAGGGGGCAGACTCC.

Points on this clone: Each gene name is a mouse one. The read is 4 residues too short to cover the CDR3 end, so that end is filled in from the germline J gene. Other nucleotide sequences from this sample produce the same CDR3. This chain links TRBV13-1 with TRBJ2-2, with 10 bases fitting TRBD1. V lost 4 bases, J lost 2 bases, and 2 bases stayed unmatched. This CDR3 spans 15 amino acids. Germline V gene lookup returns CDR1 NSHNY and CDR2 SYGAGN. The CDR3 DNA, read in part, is TGTGCCAGCAGTCCGACAGGGGGCAACACCGGG. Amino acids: CASSPTGGNTG. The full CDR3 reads CASSPTGGNTGQLYF.

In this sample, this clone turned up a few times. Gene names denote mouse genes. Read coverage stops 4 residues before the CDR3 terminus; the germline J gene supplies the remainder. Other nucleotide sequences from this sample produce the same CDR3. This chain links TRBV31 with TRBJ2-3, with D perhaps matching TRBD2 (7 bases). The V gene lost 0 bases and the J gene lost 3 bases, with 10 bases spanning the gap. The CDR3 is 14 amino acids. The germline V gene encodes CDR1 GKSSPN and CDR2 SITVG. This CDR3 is CAWSLPGGAETLYF. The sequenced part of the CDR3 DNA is TGTGCCTGGAGTCTACCGGGGGGCGCAGAA.

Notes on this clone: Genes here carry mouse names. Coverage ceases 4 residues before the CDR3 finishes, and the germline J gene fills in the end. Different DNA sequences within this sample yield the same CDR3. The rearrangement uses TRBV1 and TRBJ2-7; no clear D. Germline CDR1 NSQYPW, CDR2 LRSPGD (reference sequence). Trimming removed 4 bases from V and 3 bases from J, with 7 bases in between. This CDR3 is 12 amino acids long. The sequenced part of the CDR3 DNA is TGCACCTGCAGTGATGACAACTAT. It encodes CTCSDDNY. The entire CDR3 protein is CTCSDDNYEQYF.

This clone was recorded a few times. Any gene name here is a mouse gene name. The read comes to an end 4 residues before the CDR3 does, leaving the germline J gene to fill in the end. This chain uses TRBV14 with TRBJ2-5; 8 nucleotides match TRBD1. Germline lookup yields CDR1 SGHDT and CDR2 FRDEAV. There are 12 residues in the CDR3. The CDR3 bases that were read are TGTGCCAGCAGTTGGGACAGGGAC. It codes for CASSWDRD. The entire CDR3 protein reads CASSWDRDTQYF.

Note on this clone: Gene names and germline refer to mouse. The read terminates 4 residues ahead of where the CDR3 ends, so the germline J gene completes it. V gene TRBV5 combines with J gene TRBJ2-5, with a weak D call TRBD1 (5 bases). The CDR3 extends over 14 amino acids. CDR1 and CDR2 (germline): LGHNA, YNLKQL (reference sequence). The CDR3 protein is CASSQDEGMDTQYF. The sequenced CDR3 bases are TGTGCCAGCAGCCAAGATGAGGGGATGGAC.

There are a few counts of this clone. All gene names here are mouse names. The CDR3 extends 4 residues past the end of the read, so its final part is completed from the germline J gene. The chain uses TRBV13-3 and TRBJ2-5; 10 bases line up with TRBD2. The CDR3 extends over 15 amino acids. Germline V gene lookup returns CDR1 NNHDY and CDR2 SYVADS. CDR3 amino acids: CASSDPPGGADTQYF. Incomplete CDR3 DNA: TGTGCCAGCAGTGATCCCCCTGGGGGGGCGGAC.

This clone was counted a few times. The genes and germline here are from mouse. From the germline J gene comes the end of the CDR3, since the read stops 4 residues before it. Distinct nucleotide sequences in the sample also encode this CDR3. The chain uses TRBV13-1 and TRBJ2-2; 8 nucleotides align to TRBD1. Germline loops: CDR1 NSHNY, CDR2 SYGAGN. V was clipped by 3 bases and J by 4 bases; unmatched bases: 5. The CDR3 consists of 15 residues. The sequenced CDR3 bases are TGTGCCAGCAGTGTCCAGGGGGCTGGCACCGGG. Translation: CASSVQGAGTG. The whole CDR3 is CASSVQGAGTGQLYF.

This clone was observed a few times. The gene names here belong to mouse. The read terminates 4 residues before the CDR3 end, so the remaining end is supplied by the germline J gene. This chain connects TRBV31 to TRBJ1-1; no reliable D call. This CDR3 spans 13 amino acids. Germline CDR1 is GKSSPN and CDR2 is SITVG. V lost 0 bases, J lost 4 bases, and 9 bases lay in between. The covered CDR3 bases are TGTGCCTGGAGTCTCCAGGCGTCCACA. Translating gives CAWSLQAST. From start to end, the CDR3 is CAWSLQASTEVFF.

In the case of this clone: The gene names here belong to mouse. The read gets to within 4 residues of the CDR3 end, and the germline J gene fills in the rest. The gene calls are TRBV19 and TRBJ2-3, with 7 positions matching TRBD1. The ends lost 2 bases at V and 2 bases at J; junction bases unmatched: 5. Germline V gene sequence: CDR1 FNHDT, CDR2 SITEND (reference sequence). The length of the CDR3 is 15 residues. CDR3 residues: CASSMWGQNAETLYF. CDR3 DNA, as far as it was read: TGTGCCAGCAGTATGTGGGGACAGAATGCAGAA. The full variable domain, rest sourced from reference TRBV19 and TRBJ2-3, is GGIITQTPKFLIGQEGQKLTLKCQQNFNHDTMYWYRQDSGKGLRLIYYSITENDLQKGDLSEGYDASREKKSSFSLTVTSAQKNEMAVFLCASSMWGQNAETLYFGSGTRLTVL.

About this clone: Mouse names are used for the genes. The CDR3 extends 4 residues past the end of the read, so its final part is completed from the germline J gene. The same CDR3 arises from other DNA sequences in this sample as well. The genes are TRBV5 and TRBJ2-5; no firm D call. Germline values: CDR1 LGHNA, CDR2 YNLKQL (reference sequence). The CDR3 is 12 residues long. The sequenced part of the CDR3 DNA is TGTGCCAGCAGCCAAGAGGGAGAC. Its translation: CASSQEGD. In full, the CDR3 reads CASSQEGDTQYF.

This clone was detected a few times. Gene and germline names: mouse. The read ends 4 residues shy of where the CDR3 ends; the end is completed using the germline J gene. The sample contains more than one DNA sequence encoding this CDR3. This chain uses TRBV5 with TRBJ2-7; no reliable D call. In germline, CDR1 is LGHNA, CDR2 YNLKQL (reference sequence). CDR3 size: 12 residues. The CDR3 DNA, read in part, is TGTGCCAGCAGCCAAGAACAGTAT. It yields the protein CASSQEQY. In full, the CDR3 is CASSQEQYEQYF.

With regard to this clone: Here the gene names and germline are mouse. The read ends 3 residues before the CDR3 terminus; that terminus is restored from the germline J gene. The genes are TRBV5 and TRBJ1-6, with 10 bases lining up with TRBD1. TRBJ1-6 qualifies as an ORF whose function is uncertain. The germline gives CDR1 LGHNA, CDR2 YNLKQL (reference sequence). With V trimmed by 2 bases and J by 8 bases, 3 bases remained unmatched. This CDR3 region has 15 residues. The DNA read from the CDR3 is TGTGCCAGCAGCCAAACCGGGACAGGGGATTCGCCC. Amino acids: CASSQTGTGDSP. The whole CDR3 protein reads CASSQTGTGDSPLYF.

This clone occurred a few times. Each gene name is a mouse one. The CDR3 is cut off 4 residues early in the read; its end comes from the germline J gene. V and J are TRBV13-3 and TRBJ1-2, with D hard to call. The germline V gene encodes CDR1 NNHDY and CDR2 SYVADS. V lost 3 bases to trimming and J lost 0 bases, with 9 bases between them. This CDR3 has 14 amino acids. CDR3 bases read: TGTGCCAGCAGTGCCCACAAAACAAACTCC. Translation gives CASSAHKTNS. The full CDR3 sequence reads CASSAHKTNSDYTF.

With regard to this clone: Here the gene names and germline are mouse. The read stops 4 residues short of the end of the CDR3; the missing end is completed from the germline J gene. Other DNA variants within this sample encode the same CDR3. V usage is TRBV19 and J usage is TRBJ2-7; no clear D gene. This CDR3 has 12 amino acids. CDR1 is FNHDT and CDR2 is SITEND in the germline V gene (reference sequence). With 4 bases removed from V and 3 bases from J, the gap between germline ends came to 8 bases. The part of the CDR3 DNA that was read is TGTGCCAGCAGTCTCGACAACTAT. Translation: CASSLDNY. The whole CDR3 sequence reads CASSLDNYEQYF.

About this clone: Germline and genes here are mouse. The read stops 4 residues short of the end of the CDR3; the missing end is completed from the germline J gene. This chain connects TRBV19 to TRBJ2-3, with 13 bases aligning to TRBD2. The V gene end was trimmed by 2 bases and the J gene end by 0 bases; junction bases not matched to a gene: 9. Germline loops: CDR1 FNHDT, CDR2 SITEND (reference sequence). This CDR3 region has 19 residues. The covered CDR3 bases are TGTGCCAGCAGTATGCCAATGGGACTGGGGGGGTCTAGTGCAGAA. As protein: CASSMPMGLGGSSAE. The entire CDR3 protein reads CASSMPMGLGGSSAETLYF.

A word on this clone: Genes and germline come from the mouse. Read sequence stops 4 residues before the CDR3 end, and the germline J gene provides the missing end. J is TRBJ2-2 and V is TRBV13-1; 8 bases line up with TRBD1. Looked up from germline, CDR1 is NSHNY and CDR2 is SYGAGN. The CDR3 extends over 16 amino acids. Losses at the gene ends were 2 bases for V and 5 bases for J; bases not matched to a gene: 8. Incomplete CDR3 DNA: TGTGCCAGCAGTGAGGCCCTTTGGACAGGGACCGGG. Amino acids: CASSEALWTGTG. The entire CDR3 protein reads CASSEALWTGTGQLYF.

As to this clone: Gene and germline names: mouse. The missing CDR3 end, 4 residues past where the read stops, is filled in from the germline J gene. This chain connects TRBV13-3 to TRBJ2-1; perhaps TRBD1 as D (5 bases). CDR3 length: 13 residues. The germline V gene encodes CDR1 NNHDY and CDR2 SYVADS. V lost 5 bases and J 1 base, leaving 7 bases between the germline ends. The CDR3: CASRTENYAEQFF. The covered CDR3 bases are TGTGCCAGCAGGACAGAAAACTATGCT.

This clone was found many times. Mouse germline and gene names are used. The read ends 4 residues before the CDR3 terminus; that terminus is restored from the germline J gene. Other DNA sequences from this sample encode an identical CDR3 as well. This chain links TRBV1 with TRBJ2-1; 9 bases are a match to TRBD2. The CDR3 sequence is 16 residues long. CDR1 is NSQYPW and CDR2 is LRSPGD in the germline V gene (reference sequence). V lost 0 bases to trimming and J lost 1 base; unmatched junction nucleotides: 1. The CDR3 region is CTCSAEGTGNYAEQFF. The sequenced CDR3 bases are TGCACCTGCAGTGCAGAGGGGACTGGGAACTATGCT.

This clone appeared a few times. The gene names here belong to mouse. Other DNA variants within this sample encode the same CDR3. CDR3 bases read: TGTGCCAGCAGCCAACAGGGTTGGGAC. It yields the protein CASSQQGWD. The CDR3, in full, reads CASSQQGWDTQYF. The chain couples TRBV5 to TRBJ2-5, with D possibly TRBD1 on 5 matching bases. Read data end 4 residues before the CDR3 end; the end is taken from the germline J gene. Per germline, CDR1 LGHNA and CDR2 YNLKQL (reference sequence). The CDR3 is made up of 13 amino acids.